The 8 T cell receptor beta chains listed next were all sequenced from one sample in a study of blood T cell repertoires in COVID-19. Clones were read by immunoSEQ multiplex PCR, and TCRdb kept only the in-frame ones, dropping some. Among under 200,000 clones listed, 65% to 85% were seen once. The specimen was peripheral blood. These receptors all come from a human donor with acute or convalescent COVID-19. The donor label of this sample is uncertain.

This clone has a single count. The chain couples TRBV15 to TRBJ2-5, with 7 bases identical to TRBD1. The CDR3 consists of 15 residues. Germline loops: CDR1 LNHNV, CDR2 YYDKDF (reference sequence). Losses at the gene ends were 1 base for V and 5 bases for J; bases not matched to a gene: 7. The CDR3 nucleotides are TGTGCCACCAGCAGAGGAGACCAGGGGGAGGAGACCCAGTACTTC. This gives the protein CATSRGDQGEETQYF.

The CDR3 region has the DNA TGTGCCAGCAGTTTTTTAGGGGTCTCCTATAATTCACCCCTCCACTTT. It specifies CASSFLGVSYNSPLHF. This chain joins TRBV27 and TRBJ1-6, with D tentatively TRBD1 (5 bases). Germline CDR1 reads MNHEY; CDR2 reads SMNVEV (reference sequence). The CDR3 runs to 16 residues. V was trimmed by 3 bases and J by 0 bases, leaving 9 bases between them.

CDR3 sequence (DNA): TGTGCCAGCTCACCACCAGGGGAAGCAACTAATGAAAAACTGTTTTTT. It is translated as CASSPPGEATNEKLFF. This chain connects TRBV18 to TRBJ1-4; D perhaps matches TRBD1 (5 bases). From germline, CDR1 is KGHSH and CDR2 LQKENI. This CDR3 has 16 amino acids. Trimming removed 0 bases from V and 0 bases from J, with 8 bases in between.

V and J are TRBV20-1 and TRBJ2-5, with 7 bases lining up with TRBD2. Germline V gives CDR1 DFQATT, CDR2 SNEGSKA (reference sequence). Trimming cost V 3 bases and J 4 bases; bases outside gene matches: 5. The CDR3 spans 13 residues. In DNA form, the CDR3 reads TGCAGTGCTAGTTATGGGGGGGGAGAGACCCAGTACTTC. Translating gives CSASYGGGETQYF.

V and J are TRBV7-9 and TRBJ2-7; D is possibly TRBD2 (5 bases). The CDR3 contains 14 residues. V shed 5 bases and J shed 11 bases, with 22 bases lying between them. CDR1 is SEHNR and CDR2 is FQNEAQ in the germline V gene (reference sequence). DNA of the CDR3: TGTGCCAGCAGCCCGCCAGTTGAATCGGGGTGGGAGTACTTC. It translates to CASSPPVESGWEYF.

This clone was detected only once. V is TRBV6-5 and J is TRBJ2-7, with D possibly being TRBD1 (6 bases). V lost 6 bases and J 5 bases, leaving 17 bases between the germline ends. The CDR3 sequence is 14 residues long. Germline values: CDR1 MNHEY, CDR2 SVGAGI. This CDR3 reads CASRLGQGSHEQYF. CDR3 coding DNA: TGTGCCAGCAGGCTCGGGCAGGGGAGTCACGAGCAGTACTTC.

This clone turned up a few times. The sample holds other DNA sequences that translate to the same CDR3. The chain links TRBV2 to TRBJ2-3, with TRBD2 matching over 10 bases. The J segment lost 1 base and the V segment lost 4 bases, leaving 2 bases of the junction unmatched. The CDR3 sequence is 15 residues long. Per germline, CDR1 SNHLY and CDR2 FYNNEI. The CDR3 spells CASSASGGGTDTQYF. CDR3 nucleotide sequence: TGTGCCAGCAGTGCTAGCGGGGGCGGCACAGATACGCAGTATTTT.

The gene calls are TRBV10-3 and TRBJ2-1; the match to TRBD2 covers 9 bases. The CDR3 length is 15 residues. Germline V gives CDR1 ENHRY, CDR2 SYGVKD. Trimming at V came to 8 bases and at J to 6 bases, leaving 11 bases not matched to a gene. The DNA of the CDR3 is TGTGCCATCTTGGGGGGGGCTAGCGGGACCAATGAGCAGTTCTTC. Protein sequence: CAILGGASGTNEQFF.